This T cell receptor (beta chain) came from a study of regulatory T cells in long-lasting Graves disease. Time point: newly diagnosed GD, antithyroid drugs for less than 3 months. Making the TCR library involved RNA that had been extracted from PBMCs. Patients came through an endocrinology department, and that department was in Xi'an, China. At least ten counts were recorded for this clonotype. CDR3 length equals 16 residues. The germline V and J ends were trimmed by 3 bases and 0 bases, with 12 bases remaining between them. Germline lookup yields CDR1 MNHNS and CDR2 SASEGT. Arm-PCR of CDR3 regions with iRepertoire HTBI primers generated TCR beta libraries. MiXCR was run by TCRdb on the multiplex PCR reads, yielding one entry per CDR3 protein. The table includes approximately 350,000 distinct CDR3 sequences, about 17% detected once. The sample was also reused in another study, on T cells in Graves' hyperthyroidism and ophthalmopathy. That source adds: First-round RT-PCR with HTBI primers amplified the TCR CDR3 region.

The sequence was collected from a woman aged 18-29 years with Graves disease. This chain connects TRBV6-1 to TRBJ1-3; perhaps TRBD1 as D (5 bases). The sequences come from peripheral blood mononuclear cells (PBMCs), collected at new diagnosis, from a patient treated with antithyroid drugs. Here the CDR3 reads CASSDRGRTSGNTIYF. The CDR3 DNA sequence: TGTGCCAGCAGTGACCGGGGACGGACCTCTGGAAACACCATATATTTT.